The T cell receptor (beta chain) under discussion was sequenced for a study of blood T cell repertoires in COVID-19 (TCRdb year 2020). About the full investigation: Collaborator samples came from the United States, Italy and Spain and covered acute and convalescent phases of COVID-19. The material from the prospective study consisted of cDNA or gDNA derived from T cells, B-cell-depleted T cells, or PBMCs. The dataset comprised deeply sampled blood TCRbeta repertoires from subjects exposed to, actively infected with, or recovered from COVID-19. The repertoires were made available in a free public database intended to serve as a resource for research on the immune response to SARS-CoV-2. The samples were drawn from the first 160 participants of the ongoing ImmuneRACE study and from 1,254 subjects provided by 6 global collaborators. Sample metadata almost always included a de-identified subject ID, COVID-19 status, age in years and sex. Where available, HLA class I and class II types were taken from metadata supplied by the sample provider and were not determined by assay-based typing.

Here is what the overall study found, with its caveats: How much clinical and demographic metadata was included differed by source and by participant, and the metadata was provided uncurated.

The germline V gene specifies SGHNT as CDR1 and YENEEA as CDR2. The V end gives up 3 bases and the J end 5 bases, leaving 20 bases in the junction not matched to a gene. The CDR3 contains 19 residues, cysteine and phenylalanine counted. The retained sequence is limited to the CDR3, 57 bases, with the frame set at the first base. TCRbeta CDR3 regions were amplified from genomic DNA by means of the immunoSEQ Assay, a bias-controlled multiplex PCR. The paper's processing steps were these. The number of nucleated cells in each sample was estimated from the amplification of reference gene primers within the assay. To quantify the absolute abundance of each unique TCRbeta CDR3 rearrangement, sequence reads were collapsed and filtered. Productive Simpson clonality was computed per sample as the square root of Simpson's diversity index over productive rearrangements. Entries here come from immuneACCESS through TCRdb and include only in-frame sequences with V and J called. Some clones fail to appear in such tables; in the studies checked, an unresolved V gene covers under half of the shortfall, and the cause of the remainder is unknown. V, J and clone size derive from that table, while D and trimming were established from the DNA sequence. This sample has some 110,000 clones in its table, and more than 70% of those were observed once. 5% to 6% of the sample goes to the ten largest clones.

A note on this clone: Its target antigen remains unknown. Per-base quality was not reported, and no clone a single base away is much larger than it.

Whole blood was collected in K2EDTA tubes by collaborating institutions according to the institutions' own protocols. Collaborator samples were shipped for TCRbeta analysis as frozen whole blood, isolated PBMCs, or DNA extracted from either sample type. The clonotype comes from a human donor in a cohort sampled during active COVID-19. What was sequenced was peripheral blood. This chain is built from TRBV11-3 and TRBJ2-3; the central 7 bases match TRBD2. In nucleotide form, the sequence is TGTGCCAGCAGCTTCGGTCTCGGTCTGGGGGAGGGCGGGGGAGATACGCAGTATTTT. Its translation is CASSFGLGLGEGGGDTQYF. The entire variable domain, with the stretches around the CDR3 drawn from the reference TRBV11-3 and TRBJ2-3 proteins, is EAGVVQSPRYKIIEKKQPVAFWCNPISGHNTLYWYLQNLGQGPELLIRYENEEAVDDSQLPKDRFSAERLKGVDSTLKIQPAELGDSAVYLCASSFGLGLGEGGGDTQYFGPGTRLTVL.